What follows are 7 T cell receptor beta chains derived from one specimen sequenced in a study of T cells in tuberculosis. Assay used: immunoSEQ multiplex PCR; TCRdb lists only in-frame clones, some missing. The sample yields about 43,000 clones, approximately 94% seen once. Sequenced: PBMCs. The receptors here all came from a donor between 10 and 35 years old with latent tuberculosis or without tuberculosis infection. Some clones in this sample may be carry-over from other donors' samples.

The chain combines TRBV5-1 with TRBJ2-3; 10 nucleotides line up with TRBD2. The CDR3 runs 18 residues. Germline lookup yields CDR1 SGHRS and CDR2 YFSETQ. V dropped 4 bases and J dropped 2; count of bases not matched to a gene: 13. As DNA, the CDR3 is TGCGCCAGCAGCAAGGCTCTAGCGGGAGTCTCGACCACAGATACGCAGTATTTT. It yields the protein CASSKALAGVSTTDTQYF.

The rearrangement uses TRBV28 and TRBJ2-3; the match to TRBD2 covers 13 bases. CDR1 is MDHEN and CDR2 is SYDVKM in the germline V gene. The junction had 6 bases not matched to a gene; V was cut back by 7 bases and J by 5 bases. This CDR3 has 15 residues. The CDR3 loop reads CASNGLAGVVDTQYF. For the CDR3, the DNA is TGTGCCAGCAACGGACTAGCGGGAGTCGTAGATACGCAGTATTTT.

The chain carries TRBV7-2 and TRBJ2-5; 10 positions match TRBD1. This CDR3 comprises 16 residues. In germline, CDR1 is SGHTA, CDR2 FQGNSA. Losses at the gene ends were 3 bases for V and 5 bases for J; bases not matched to a gene: 9. CDR3 amino acids: CASSFSGTGVMETQYF. CDR3 bases: TGTGCCAGCAGCTTCTCCGGGACAGGGGTTATGGAGACCCAGTACTTC. Variable domain in full (rest from reference TRBV7-2 and TRBJ2-5): GAGVSQSPSNKVTEKGKDVELRCDPISGHTALYWYRQSLGQGLEFLIYFQGNSAPDKSGLPSDRFSAERTGGSVSTLTIQRTQQEDSAVYLCASSFSGTGVMETQYFGPGTRLLVL.

The CDR3 here is CASSQDPRGPFSGANVLTF. Here the CDR3 DNA reads TGCGCCAGCAGCCAAGACCCGAGAGGGCCTTTCTCTGGGGCCAACGTCCTGACTTTC. The chain joins TRBV4-3 to TRBJ2-6; possibly TRBD2 for D (5 bases). Trimming stripped 0 bases from V and 0 bases from J, with 15 bases between. Germline V gene data show CDR1 as LGHNA and CDR2 as YSLEER. The CDR3 extends over 19 amino acids.

The chain employs TRBV4-1 and TRBJ2-5, with 8 bases identical to TRBD1. Losses at the gene ends were 4 bases for V and 2 bases for J; bases not matched to a gene: 15. Germline CDR1 is MGHRA and CDR2 is YSYEKL. The length of the CDR3 is 18 residues. CDR3 sequence: CASSLGPPGGSLQETQYF. The CDR3 DNA follows: TGCGCCAGCAGCCTGGGCCCCCCAGGGGGCTCACTGCAAGAGACCCAGTACTTC.

The chain recombines TRBV7-7 with TRBJ2-2, with 11 bases aligning to TRBD1. The V segment lost 5 bases and the J segment 6 bases; nucleotides outside the gene matches: 5. CDR1 is SSHAT, CDR2 FNYEAQ, per germline (reference sequence). The length of the CDR3 is 15 residues. The CDR3, as DNA: TGTGCCAGCAGCCTTGGGACAGGGGGTCCCGGGGAGCTGTTTTTT. Encoded protein: CASSLGTGGPGELFF.

The rearrangement joins TRBV5-1 to TRBJ1-1; D is unresolved. Germline values: CDR1 SGHRS, CDR2 YFSETQ. The CDR3 covers 15 residues. V was shortened by 0 bases and J by 1 base, with 10 bases between the two germline ends. The CDR3 loop is CASSLATKRNTEAFF. The CDR3, as DNA: TGCGCCAGCAGCTTGGCCACTAAAAGGAACACTGAAGCTTTCTTT.